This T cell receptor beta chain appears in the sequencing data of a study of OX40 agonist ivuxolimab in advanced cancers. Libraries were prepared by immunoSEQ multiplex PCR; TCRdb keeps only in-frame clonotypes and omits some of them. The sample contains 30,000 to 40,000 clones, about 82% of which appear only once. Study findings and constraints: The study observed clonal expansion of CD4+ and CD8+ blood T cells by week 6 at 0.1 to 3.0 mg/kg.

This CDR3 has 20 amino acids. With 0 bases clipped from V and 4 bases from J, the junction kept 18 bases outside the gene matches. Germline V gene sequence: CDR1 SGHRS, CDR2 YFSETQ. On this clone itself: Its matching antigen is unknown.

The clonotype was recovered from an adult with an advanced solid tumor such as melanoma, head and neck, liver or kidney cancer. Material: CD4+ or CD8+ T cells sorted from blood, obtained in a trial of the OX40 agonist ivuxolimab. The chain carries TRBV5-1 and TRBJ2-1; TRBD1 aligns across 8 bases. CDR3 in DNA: TGCGCCAGCAGCTTGGGGGGAAGTGGGGACAGGATCTTAATTTACAATGAGCAGTTCTTC. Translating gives CASSLGGSGDRILIYNEQFF.